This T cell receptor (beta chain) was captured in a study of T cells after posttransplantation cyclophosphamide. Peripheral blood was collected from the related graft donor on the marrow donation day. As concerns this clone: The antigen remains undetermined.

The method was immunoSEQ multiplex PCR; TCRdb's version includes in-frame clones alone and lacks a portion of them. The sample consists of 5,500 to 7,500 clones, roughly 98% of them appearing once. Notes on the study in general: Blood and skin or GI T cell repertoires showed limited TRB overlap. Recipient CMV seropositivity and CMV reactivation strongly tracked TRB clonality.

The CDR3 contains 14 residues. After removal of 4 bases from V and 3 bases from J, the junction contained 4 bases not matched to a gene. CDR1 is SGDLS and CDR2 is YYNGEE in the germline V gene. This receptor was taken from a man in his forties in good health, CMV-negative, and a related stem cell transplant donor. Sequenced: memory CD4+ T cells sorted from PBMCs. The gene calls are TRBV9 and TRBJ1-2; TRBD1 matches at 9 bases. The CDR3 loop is CASSLGDRDYGYTF. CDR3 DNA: TGTGCCAGCAGCCTAGGGGACAGGGACTATGGCTACACCTTC.